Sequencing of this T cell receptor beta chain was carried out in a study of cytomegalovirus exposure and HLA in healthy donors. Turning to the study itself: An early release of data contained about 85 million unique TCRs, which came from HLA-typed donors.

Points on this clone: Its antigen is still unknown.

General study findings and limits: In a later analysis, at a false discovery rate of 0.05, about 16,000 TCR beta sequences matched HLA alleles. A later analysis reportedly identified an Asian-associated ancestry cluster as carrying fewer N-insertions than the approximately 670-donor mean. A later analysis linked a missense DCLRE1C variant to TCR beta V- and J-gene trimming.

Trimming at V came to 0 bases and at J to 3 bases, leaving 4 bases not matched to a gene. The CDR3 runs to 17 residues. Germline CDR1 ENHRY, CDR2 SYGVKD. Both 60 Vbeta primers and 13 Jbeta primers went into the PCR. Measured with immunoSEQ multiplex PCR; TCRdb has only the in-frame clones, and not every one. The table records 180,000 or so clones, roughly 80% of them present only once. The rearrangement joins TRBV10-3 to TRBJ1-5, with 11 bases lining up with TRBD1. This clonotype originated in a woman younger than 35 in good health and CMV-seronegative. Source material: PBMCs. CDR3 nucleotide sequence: TGTGCCATCAGTGAGTCGGGACAGGGGGGATCCAATCAGCCCCAGCATTTT. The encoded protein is CAISESGQGGSNQPQHF.